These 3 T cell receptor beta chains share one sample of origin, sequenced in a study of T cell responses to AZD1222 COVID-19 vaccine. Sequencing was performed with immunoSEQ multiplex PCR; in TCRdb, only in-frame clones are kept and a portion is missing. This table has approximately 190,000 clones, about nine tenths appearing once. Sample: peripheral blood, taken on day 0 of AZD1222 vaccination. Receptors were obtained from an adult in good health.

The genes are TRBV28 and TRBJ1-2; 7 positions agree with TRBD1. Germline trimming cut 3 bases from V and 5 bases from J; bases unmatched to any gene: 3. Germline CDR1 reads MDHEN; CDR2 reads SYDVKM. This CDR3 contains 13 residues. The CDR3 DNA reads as TGTGCCAGCAGTTTTAGACAGGGTTATGGCTACACCTTC. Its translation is CASSFRQGYGYTF.

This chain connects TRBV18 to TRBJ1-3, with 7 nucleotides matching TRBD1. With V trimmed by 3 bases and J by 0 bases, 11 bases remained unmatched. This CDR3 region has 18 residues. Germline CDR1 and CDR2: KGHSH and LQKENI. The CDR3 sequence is CASSPRGTALSSGNTIYF. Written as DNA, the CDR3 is TGTGCCAGCTCACCGAGGGGGACAGCTTTGAGCTCTGGAAACACCATATATTTT. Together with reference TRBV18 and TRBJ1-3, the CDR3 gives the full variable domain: NAGVMQNPRHLVRRRGQEARLRCSPMKGHSHVYWYRQLPEEGLKFMVYLQKENIIDESGMPKERFSAEFPKEGPSILRIQQVVRGDSAAYFCASSPRGTALSSGNTIYFGEGSWLTVV.

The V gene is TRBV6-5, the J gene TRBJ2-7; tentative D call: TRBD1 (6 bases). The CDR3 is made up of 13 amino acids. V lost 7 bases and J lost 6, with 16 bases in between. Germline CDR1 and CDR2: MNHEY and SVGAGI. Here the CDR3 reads CASKPMTGSEQYF. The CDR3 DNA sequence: TGTGCCAGCAAACCCATGACAGGTTCCGAGCAGTACTTC.